These 21 T cell receptor delta chains share one sample of origin, sequenced in a study of gamma-delta T cells after stem cell transplantation. TCRdb re-processed the RT-PCR reads via CATT. The table has about 2,300 delta-chain clones, 5.6% seen once. The sample comprised gamma-delta T cells. The receptors were sampled from a human donor. It is not recorded whose cells these are; they may come from a transplant donor.

This clone has a handful of counts. This may stem from a read error, because a much larger clone lies one nucleotide away. Other DNA sequences in the sample encode the same CDR3. The J gene is TRDJ1, the V gene TRDV2; D not resolved. This CDR3 spans 15 amino acids. V lost 2 bases and J lost 2, with 14 bases in between. Germline V gene lookup returns CDR1 GEAIGNYY and CDR2 EKD. For the CDR3, the DNA is TGTGCCTGTGACAAGTTGGACACAAAGACCGATAAACTCATCTTT. This encodes CACDKLDTKTDKLIF.

Notes on this clone: This clone may be a read error of a much larger clone one base away. Written as DNA, the CDR3 is TGTGCCTGTGACCTACTGGGGGGTACGATCCCGTACACCGATAAACTCATCTTT. The encoded protein is CACDLLGGTIPYTDKLIF. The rearrangement links TRDV2 to TRDJ1; 8 bases are shared with TRDD3. CDR1 and CDR2 (germline): GEAIGNYY, EKD. Trimming removed 3 bases from V and 0 bases from J; junction bases left unmatched: 14. The CDR3 consists of 18 residues.

This clone was seen only a few times. A read error is possible here, since a much larger clone lies one base away. The chain carries TRDV2 and TRDJ1; 9 bases fit TRDD3. Germline V gene data show CDR1 as GEAIGNYY and CDR2 as EKD. With V trimmed by 0 bases and J by 6 bases, 7 bases remained unmatched. There are 15 residues in the CDR3. This chain's CDR3 is CACDTMGLGDHKLIF. The CDR3 DNA sequence: TGTGCCTGTGACACCATGGGACTGGGGGACCATAAACTCATCTTT.

Only a few counts were recorded for this clone. Being one base from a much bigger clone, this may be a read error. CDR3: CACDFLGANFLSTDKLIF. CDR3 nucleotide sequence: TGTGCCTGTGACTTCCTGGGGGCTAATTTCCTAAGTACCGATAAACTCATCTTT. This chain joins TRDV2 and TRDJ1; a weak D match, TRDD3 (7 bases). Trimming left V 3 bases short and J 2 bases short, with 24 bases between. Looked up from germline, CDR1 is GEAIGNYY and CDR2 is EKD. The CDR3 is made up of 18 amino acids.

About this clone itself: A read error likely explains why the TCRdb protein, taken from a much larger clone, differs from this DNA's translation at residue 8; the protein shown is translated from the DNA. The rearrangement joins TRDV2 to TRDJ1, with no clear D. The CDR3 contains 17 residues. Germline V gene lookup returns CDR1 GEAIGNYY and CDR2 EKD. Trimming stripped 4 bases from V and 4 bases from J, with 24 bases between. The DNA for the CDR3 is TGTGCCTGTGATTCCGTACTGAGGCTACAGCTGGACGATAAACTCATCTTT. This codes for CACDSVLRLQLDDKLIF.

This clone turned up a few times. V is TRDV2 and J is TRDJ1; 13 bases are a match to TRDD3. With 3 bases clipped from V and 0 bases from J, the junction kept 6 bases outside the gene matches. Per the germline V gene, CDR1 is GEAIGNYY and CDR2 is EKD. The CDR3 consists of 17 residues. The CDR3 DNA reads TGTGCCTGTGACCCGGTACTGGGGGATACGTACACCGATAAACTCATCTTT. This codes for CACDPVLGDTYTDKLIF.

Details on this clone: A far larger clone is a single base away, which makes a read error likely. The chain employs TRDV2 and TRDJ1; D is uncertain. With 3 bases removed from V and 0 bases from J, the gap between germline ends came to 13 bases. The germline CDR1 and CDR2 sequences are GEAIGNYY and EKD. The CDR3 runs 15 residues. The CDR3 here is CACDSLEDYTDKLIF. CDR3 DNA: TGTGCCTGTGACTCCTTGGAGGATTACACCGATAAACTCATCTTT.

Comment on this clone: This likely reflects a read error, since a far larger clone is one base away. The CDR3 loop is CACDTLAGNDKLIF. CDR3 DNA: TGTGCCTGTGACACCCTGGCGGGGAACGATAAACTCATCTTT. The genes are TRDV2 and TRDJ1, with a tentative D call TRDD3 (5 bases). This CDR3 is built from 14 residues. Trimming removed 0 bases at V and 4 bases at J, with 11 bases between. Germline V lookup: CDR1 GEAIGNYY, CDR2 EKD.

There are a few counts of this clone. The V call is TRDV2, the J call TRDJ1, with a tentative D call TRDD3 (6 bases). The CDR3 totals 17 residues. Germline CDR1 is GEAIGNYY and CDR2 is EKD. V lost 0 bases to trimming and J lost 4 bases, with 20 bases between them. The CDR3 region is CACDTLSNRGTHDKLIF. As DNA, the CDR3 is TGTGCCTGTGACACCCTATCCAATCGGGGGACTCACGATAAACTCATCTTT.

This clone ranks as medium-sized (0.01 to 0.1%). This rearrangement joins TRDV2 to TRDJ1; 7 positions agree with TRDD3. J lost 0 bases, V lost 3 bases, and 12 bases had no gene match. CDR3 length: 17 residues. CDR1 is GEAIGNYY, CDR2 EKD, per germline. The CDR3 spells CACDDLGGSGNTDKLIF. The CDR3, as DNA: TGTGCCTGTGACGATCTGGGGGGATCCGGAAACACCGATAAACTCATCTTT.

The table lists this clone with a few counts. A read error may explain this, as a much larger clone is one base away. The CDR3 here is CACDRVGGPDKLIF. Written as DNA, the CDR3 is TGTGCCTGTGACAGAGTGGGGGGTCCCGATAAACTCATCTTT. The genes are TRDV2 and TRDJ1, with D possibly TRDD3 on 6 matching bases. The CDR3 length is 14 residues. Trimming removed 2 bases from V and 3 bases from J, with 12 bases in between. Germline loops: CDR1 GEAIGNYY, CDR2 EKD.

This clone has a handful of counts. Translating the DNA gives a protein that differs from the TCRdb entry at residue 10; the protein shown here is that DNA translation. The chain uses TRDV2 and TRDJ3; no clear D gene. Trimming shortened V by 0 bases and J by 1 base, and 21 bases separated the two germline ends. Germline assignment: CDR1 GEAIGNYY and CDR2 EKD. The CDR3 runs to 21 residues. The DNA of the CDR3 is TGTGCCTGTGACACCGTCGAAGGATCTGTGGATGGTTCCTGGGACACCCGACAGATGTTTTTC. Translated: CACDTVEGSVDGSWDTRQMFF.

This clone rates as medium-sized (0.01 to 0.1%). The gene calls are TRDV2 and TRDJ1; TRDD3 aligns across 13 bases. CDR3 length: 21 residues. Germline CDR1 reads GEAIGNYY; CDR2 reads EKD. J lost 0 bases, V lost 0 bases, and 15 bases had no gene match. The CDR3 protein is CACDTVGTTTGGYAYTDKLIF. The DNA of the CDR3 is TGTGCCTGTGACACCGTCGGAACGACTACTGGGGGATACGCGTACACCGATAAACTCATCTTT.

Sample share makes this clone large. V gene TRDV2 combines with J gene TRDJ1, with 12 bases matching TRDD3. The CDR3 has 19 residues. CDR1 is GEAIGNYY, CDR2 EKD, per germline. The J segment lost 0 bases and the V segment lost 0 bases, leaving 10 bases of the junction unmatched. The CDR3 sequence: CACDTVATGGYPHTDKLIF. Written as DNA, the CDR3 is TGTGCCTGTGACACCGTCGCGACTGGGGGATACCCCCACACCGATAAACTCATCTTT.

This clone was observed a few times. A much larger clone sits a single nucleotide away, making a read error possible. Additional DNA sequences in this sample encode the identical CDR3. The CDR3 sequence: CACDILGATPEKSSWDTRQMFF. The CDR3 region has the DNA TGTGCCTGTGACATCCTGGGGGCTACGCCGGAAAAGAGCTCCTGGGACACCCGACAGATGTTTTTC. The chain uses TRDV2 and TRDJ3, with 7 bases lining up with TRDD3. Per the germline V gene, CDR1 is GEAIGNYY and CDR2 is EKD. The junction had 18 bases not matched to a gene; V was cut back by 2 bases and J by 0 bases. The CDR3 is made up of 22 amino acids.

A word on this clone: The protein that TCRdb holds for this DNA derives from a much larger clone and differs from the translated DNA at residue 9, which likely indicates a read error; the protein shown here is translated from the DNA. V usage is TRDV2 and J usage is TRDJ1; D not certain. The CDR3 runs to 16 residues. The germline V and J ends were trimmed by 0 bases and 1 base, with 14 bases remaining between them. Germline lookup yields CDR1 GEAIGNYY and CDR2 EKD. CDR3 sequence (DNA): TGTGCCTGTGACACCCTCAATCGGGGTACCACCGATAAACTCATCTTT. It yields the protein CACDTLNRGTTDKLIF.

The J gene is TRDJ3, the V gene TRDV2, with TRDD3 matching over 8 bases. CDR1 GEAIGNYY and CDR2 EKD come from the germline V gene. There are 22 residues in the CDR3. After removal of 0 bases from V and 0 bases from J, the junction contained 15 bases not matched to a gene. The CDR3 DNA follows: TGTGCCTGTGACACCGTGGTAACTACGGGGGATAGGGGCTCCTGGGACACCCGACAGATGTTTTTC. It specifies CACDTVVTTGDRGSWDTRQMFF.

Concerning this clone: This may be a read error, as it is one base from a much larger clone. The gene calls are TRDV2 and TRDJ1; tentative D call: TRDD3 (6 bases). Germline V gene lookup returns CDR1 GEAIGNYY and CDR2 EKD. Trimming took 5 bases from V and 2 from J, leaving 11 bases between them. The CDR3 length is 13 residues. The CDR3 region has the DNA TGTGCCTGTGGCAGACTGGGAACCGATAAACTCATCTTT. Protein product: CACGRLGTDKLIF.

This clone was picked up a small number of times. This may come from a read error, since a much larger clone is one base off. The chain combines TRDV2 with TRDJ1; 13 bases fit TRDD3. The germline V gene has CDR1 GEAIGNYY and CDR2 EKD. The trim removed 6 bases at V and 2 bases at J, leaving 14 bases unmatched. This CDR3 has 18 amino acids. The CDR3 here is CACNSVLGDTRNTDKLIF. The CDR3 DNA reads TGTGCCTGTAACTCCGTACTGGGGGATACGCGAAATACCGATAAACTCATCTTT.

This clone is classed as medium-sized (0.01 to 0.1%). V usage is TRDV2 and J usage is TRDJ1, with D maybe TRDD3 (6 bases). Trimming cost V 0 bases and J 0 bases, with 13 bases left between them. Germline loops: CDR1 GEAIGNYY, CDR2 EKD. CDR3 size: 16 residues. CDR3 region: CACDTLMGVDTDKLIF. CDR3 DNA sequence: TGTGCCTGTGACACCCTGATGGGGGTTGACACCGATAAACTCATCTTT.

By share, this clone counts as medium-sized. Other DNA sequences in the same sample also yield this CDR3. This chain uses TRDV2 with TRDJ3; 8 nucleotides match TRDD3. The germline V gene has CDR1 GEAIGNYY and CDR2 EKD. The V segment lost 3 bases and the J segment 0 bases; nucleotides outside the gene matches: 15. The CDR3 is 21 amino acids. The CDR3 DNA follows: TGTGCCTGTGACGCCTCGGGACTGGGGGTTCAAAGCTCCTGGGACACCCGACAGATGTTTTTC. Translating it yields CACDASGLGVQSSWDTRQMFF.